This entry is about one T cell receptor (beta chain). This clonotype has ten or more counts. There is no known antigen for this receptor. Per-base qualities were not stored, and no clone one base away is much larger. This sample was sequenced with an Illumina NovaSeq 6000. Synthesis of TCR cDNA relied on 5'RACE template switching, a step that introduced a universal primer site along with unique molecular identifiers. Priming for cDNA synthesis came from both the TCR alpha and TCR beta constant segments. Library amplification involved two PCR steps, and the second step added sample barcodes and sequencing adapters. Sequencing of libraries was performed on Illumina HiSeq 2500 (2x100 bp) or NovaSeq (2x150 bp). The paper's data handling went like this. Reads were demultiplexed and collapsed into UMI consensus sequences with MIGEC, and V(D)J alignment was performed with MiXCR. Vaccine-responding clonotypes were identified with edgeR using replicate PBMC samples, with FDR below 0.01 and a log2 fold change above 5 up to day 15 being required. CD4 or CD8 identity was assigned to each bulk clonotype according to whether the clonotype was present at higher abundance in the sequenced CD4 repertoire or the sequenced CD8 repertoire. TCRdb trimmed the raw reads at Q25, called clones with MiXCR and kept productive beta chains. Each CDR3 protein gets just one entry, which takes the most common genes and DNA from the rows behind it. TCRdb, not the original authors, processed these V and J calls. The sample table lists 100,000 to 150,000 distinct CDR3 sequences, under 9% of them with a count of one. Jointly, the top ten make up 40% of the sample.

These data are taken from a study of T cells after yellow fever vaccination (dated by TCRdb to the late 2010s). For the wider study: Libraries from fractions with low cell numbers were prepared with the SMART-Seq v4 Ultra Low Input RNA kit. To follow T-cell clones before and after both primary and booster YFV17D yellow fever vaccination, bulk TCR alpha and beta repertoires underwent longitudinal sequencing. Two healthy male donors made up the cohort, one aged 18 to 30 years and the other aged 30 to 40 years. Blood was drawn at multiple timepoints before and after primary and secondary immunization, with bulk PBMC replicates and cell subsets isolated. Broader findings and caveats from the paper: Computational filtering was needed because FACS-sorted repertoires could contain abundant contaminating clonotypes from the bulk population. After the booster, most of the clones that had expanded following primary vaccination were detected again (almost 98% of CD4 and around 90% of CD8), which suggests that memory was broadly maintained. Only a couple of donors were included in the study, so the extent to which the findings can be generalized is limited. A small share of clonotypes was detected in both CD4 and CD8 compartments, with the overlap likely arising from convergent recombination. The secondary T-cell response was weaker than the primary response but faster, peaking on day 5 instead of day 15.

Explained via the paper, the treatment or condition label denotes: live attenuated yellow fever vaccine strain. PBMCs were isolated from peripheral blood using a standard Ficoll-Paque protocol. Dynabeads CD4 and CD8 positive selection kits were used to isolate CD4 and CD8 T-cell fractions. TriZol was used to extract RNA from bulk PBMCs, from CD4 and CD8 fractions, and from dextramer-positive and dextramer-negative fractions. V and J are truncated by 0 bases and 0 bases respectively, leaving an intervening sequence of 0 bases. CDR1 SGHRS and CDR2 YFSETQ were looked up in the germline V gene. Counted from cysteine to phenylalanine, this CDR3 has 12 amino acids. Only CDR3 DNA is held: 36 bases, read in frame from base 1.

Sequenced material: CD8+ T cells sorted from PBMCs, taken on the day of the yellow fever booster vaccination. This TCR was recovered from a man between 18 and 35 years old who received the YFV17D yellow fever vaccine. This chain is built from TRBV5-1 and TRBJ2-5, with the D gene not confidently named. The CDR3 region: CASSLDQETQYF. The DNA sequence is TGCGCCAGCAGCTTGGACCAAGAGACCCAGTACTTC.